The subject of this entry is one TCR beta chain. The antigen it binds to is not known. Base qualities are not at hand, and no much larger clone is one base apart. The library was made by the immunoSEQ multiplex PCR assay. Here the immuneACCESS table is served through TCRdb, limited to in-frame sequences with V and J called. Missing clones are a known gap in these copies; in checked studies unresolved V genes cover under half, and the rest lacks a known reason. Present in this sample are tens of thousands of clones, about 90% of which were seen just once. About 0.27% of the sample is held by the ten biggest clonotypes. The data belong to a study of technical replicates of blood from a handful of donors (dated by TCRdb to 2015 to 2018). Trimming at the junction amounts to 6 bases on V and 3 bases on J, and the germline ends lie 9 bases apart. Inclusive of the bounding cysteine and phenylalanine, the CDR3 is 14 residues long. This entry keeps only the CDR3 DNA: 42 bases, framed from base 1. CDR1 and CDR2, looked up from the germline V gene (reference sequence), are LNHDA and SQIVND.

Sequenced material: T cells isolated from PBMCs. Rearrangement joined TRBV19 to TRBJ2-6; the best D guess is TRBD1, with 7 bases matching. This TCR derives from a human donor in good health. CDR3 sequence: CASSQGGGANVLTF. The DNA sequence reads TGTGCCAGTAGCCAGGGGGGTGGGGCCAACGTCCTGACTTTC.